This TCR beta chain is from a study of human T cells and chemical hapten exposure. Study background: Patients, largely female, had alopecia areata, totalis or universalis. Overall study results and limits: No change in TCRs above 1 in 1000 frequency was produced by DPC sensitization.

Individual cDNA molecules had unique molecular identifiers attached to them by the library. TCRdb re-derived calls from the RACE reads in MiXCR, one entry per CDR3 protein. The data hold 300,000 to 450,000 distinct CDR3 sequences, with approximately 5.1% observed a single time. The time point is: patch test 1, 2 weeks after DPC sensitization. Stated treatment: therapeutic diphenylcyclopropenone sensitization with weekly scalp DPC. Each patch test followed a blood draw. This clonotype was picked up many times. What it recognizes is unknown. This CDR3 has 13 amino acids. Trimming left V 8 bases short and J 0 bases short, with 10 bases between. From germline, CDR1 is KGHSH and CDR2 LQKENI.

Material: whole blood, obtained in connection with sensitization to the hapten diphenylcyclopropenone (DPC). This receptor was identified in a woman aged 50 to 60 with alopecia areata. Some clones in this sample may be carry-over from other donors' samples. The chain uses TRBV18 and TRBJ1-1; no clear D. This CDR3 reads CASRGIMNTEAFF. The CDR3 DNA follows: TGTGCCAGCCGCGGGATTATGAACACTGAAGCTTTCTTT.